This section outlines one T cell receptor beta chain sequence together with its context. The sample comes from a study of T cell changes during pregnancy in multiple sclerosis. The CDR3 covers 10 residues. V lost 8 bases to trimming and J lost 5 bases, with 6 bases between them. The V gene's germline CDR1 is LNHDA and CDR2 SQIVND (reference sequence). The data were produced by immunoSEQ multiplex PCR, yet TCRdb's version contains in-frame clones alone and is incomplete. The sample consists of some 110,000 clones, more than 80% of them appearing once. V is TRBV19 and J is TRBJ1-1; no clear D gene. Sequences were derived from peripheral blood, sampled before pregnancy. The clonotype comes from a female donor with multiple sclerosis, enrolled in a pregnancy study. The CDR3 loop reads CASGRTEAFF. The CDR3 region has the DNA TGTGCCAGTGGGAGGACTGAAGCTTTCTTT.